This entry describes one T cell receptor (beta chain). This entry is derived from a study of T cell responses to AZD1222 COVID-19 vaccine. TCRdb keeps only in-frame clones here, not all; method: immunoSEQ multiplex PCR. The sample lists around 270,000 clones; 94% were seen once. In germline, CDR1 is SGHTS, CDR2 YDEGEE. This CDR3 region has 15 residues. Trimming pared 6 bases from V and 10 bases from J, leaving 22 bases between. Source: peripheral blood, taken 28 days after the second AZD1222 dose. The receptor was isolated from an adult who received the AZD1222 COVID-19 vaccine. The chain has TRBV5-8 and TRBJ2-2, with D unresolved. This CDR3 is CASTLLMGSSEELFF. In DNA form, the CDR3 reads TGTGCCAGCACCCTCCTAATGGGTTCTTCAGAGGAGCTGTTTTTT.